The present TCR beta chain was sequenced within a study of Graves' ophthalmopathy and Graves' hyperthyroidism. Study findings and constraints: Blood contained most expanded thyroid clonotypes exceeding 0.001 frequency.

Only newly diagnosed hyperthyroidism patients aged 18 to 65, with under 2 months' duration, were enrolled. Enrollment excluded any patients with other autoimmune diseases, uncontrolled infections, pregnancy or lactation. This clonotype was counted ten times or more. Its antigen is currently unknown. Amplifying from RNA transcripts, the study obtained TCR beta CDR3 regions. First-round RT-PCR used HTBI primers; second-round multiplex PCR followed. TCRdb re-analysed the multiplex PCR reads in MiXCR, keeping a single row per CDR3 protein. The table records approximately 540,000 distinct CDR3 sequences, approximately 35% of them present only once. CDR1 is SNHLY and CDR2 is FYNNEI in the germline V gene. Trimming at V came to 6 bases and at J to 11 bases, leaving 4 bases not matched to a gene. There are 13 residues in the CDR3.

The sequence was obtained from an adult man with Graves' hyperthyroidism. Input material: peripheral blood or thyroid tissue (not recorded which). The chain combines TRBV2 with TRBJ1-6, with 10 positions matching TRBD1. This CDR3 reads CASRGTGAPPLHF. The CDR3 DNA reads TGTGCCAGCAGAGGGACAGGGGCCCCACCCCTCCACTTT. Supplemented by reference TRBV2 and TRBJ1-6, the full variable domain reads EPEVTQTPSHQVTQMGQEVILRCVPISNHLYFYWYRQILGQKVEFLVSFYNNEISEKSEIFDDQFSVERPDGSNFTLKIRSTKLEDSAMYFCASRGTGAPPLHFGNGTRLTVT.